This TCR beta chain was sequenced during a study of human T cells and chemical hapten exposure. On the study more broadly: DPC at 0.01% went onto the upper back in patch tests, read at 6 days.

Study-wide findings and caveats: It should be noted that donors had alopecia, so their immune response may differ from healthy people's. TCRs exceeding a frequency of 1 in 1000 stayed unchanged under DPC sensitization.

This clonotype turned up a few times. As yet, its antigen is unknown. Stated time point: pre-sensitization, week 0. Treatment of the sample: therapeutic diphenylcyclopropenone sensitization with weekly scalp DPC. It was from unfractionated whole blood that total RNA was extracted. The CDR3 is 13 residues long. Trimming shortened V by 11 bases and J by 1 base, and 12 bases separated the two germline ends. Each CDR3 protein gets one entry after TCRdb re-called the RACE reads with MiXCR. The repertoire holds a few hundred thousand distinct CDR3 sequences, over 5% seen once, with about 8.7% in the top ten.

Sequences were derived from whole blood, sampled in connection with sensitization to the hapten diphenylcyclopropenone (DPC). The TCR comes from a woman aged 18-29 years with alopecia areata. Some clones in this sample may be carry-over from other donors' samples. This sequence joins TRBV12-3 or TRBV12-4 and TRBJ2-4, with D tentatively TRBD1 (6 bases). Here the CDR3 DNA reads TGTGCCGTATCAGGGGTGGCCAAAAACATTCAGTACTTC. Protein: CAVSGVAKNIQYF.